In its sample, the clone carrying this T cell receptor (beta chain) was seen a few times. Its antigen is not identified. The sample is drawn from a study of CD8 T cells in ankylosing spondylitis. In TCRdb, the 5' RACE reads were re-called with MiXCR into one record per CDR3 protein. The table includes more than 650,000 distinct CDR3 sequences, roughly 10% detected once. General observations from the study: Several highly homologous variants made up a TCR beta motif, and this motif appeared characteristic of ankylosing spondylitis blood. Reportedly, matched ankylosing spondylitis synovial fluid was significantly enriched for disease-linked clones. Clones that were linked to disease were CD8+ and were relatively rare in peripheral blood.

This CDR3 spans 12 amino acids. V was pared by 7 bases and J by 5 bases, with 4 bases of the junction left unmatched. Germline V gene sequence: CDR1 SQVTM, CDR2 ANQGSEA. The sample taken for sequencing was blood, either unsorted or a sorted T cell fraction (not recorded which). This clonotype was sampled from a male donor with ankylosing spondylitis. The J gene is TRBJ1-2, the V gene TRBV29-1; 10 positions agree with TRBD1. The CDR3 reads CSGRDRGYGYTF. The CDR3 DNA reads as TGCAGCGGTAGGGACAGGGGATATGGCTACACCTTC.